This T cell receptor beta chain appears in the sequencing data of a study of blood T cell repertoires in COVID-19 (dated by TCRdb to 2019 to 2021). As for the study more broadly: Samples from collaborators originated in the United States, Italy and Spain and spanned both the acute and convalescent phases of COVID-19. The dataset comprised deeply sampled blood TCRbeta repertoires from subjects exposed to, actively infected with, or recovered from COVID-19. Where available, HLA class I and class II types were obtained from metadata supplied by the sample provider rather than from assay-based typing. The repertoires were released in a freely available public database intended as a resource for research on the immune response to SARS-CoV-2. Samples were obtained from the ongoing ImmuneRACE study (first 160 participants) and from some 1,200 subjects provided by 6 global collaborators. The prospective study material was composed of cDNA or gDNA derived from T cells, B-cell-depleted T cells, or PBMCs. Sample metadata almost always included a de-identified subject ID, COVID-19 status, age in years and sex.

Note on this clone: The clone's antigen remains unknown. Nothing much larger sits one base from this clone, and base qualities are not available.

TCRbeta CDR3 regions were amplified from genomic DNA by means of the immunoSEQ Assay, a bias-controlled multiplex PCR. Per the authors' processing: Within the assay, amplification of reference gene primers was used to estimate how many nucleated cells each sample contained. To quantify the absolute abundance of each unique TCRbeta CDR3 rearrangement, sequence reads were collapsed and filtered. For each sample, productive Simpson clonality was calculated as the square root of Simpson's diversity index over productive rearrangements. Imported from immuneACCESS, the table was reduced by TCRdb to in-frame sequences with V and J called. These copies leave out some clones; in studies compared against another copy, an unresolved V gene accounts for under half, and the cause of the remainder is not known. The DNA was the basis for D and trimming; V, J and clone size are from that table. This sample has over 200,000 clones in its table, and around nine tenths of those were observed once. The ten largest clonotypes hold just under 9% of the sample.

Looking up the germline V gene yields CDR1 KGHSH and CDR2 LQKENI. Unmatched junction bases come to 9, with V trimmed by 3 bases and J by 5 bases. Inclusive of the bounding cysteine and phenylalanine, the CDR3 is 16 residues long. The entry retains the CDR3 DNA only, 48 bases that are in frame from base 1. Enrolling through a virtual design, the prospective study's participants ranged in age from roughly 18 to 90 years and lived across roughly 23 United States geographic areas. To assign participants to cohorts, the prospective study relied on clinical history that participants themselves reported in a screening survey and a study questionnaire. ImmuneRACE Cohort 3 recovered participants were defined by two consecutive negative NP/OP PCR tests, healthcare professional clearance, or symptom resolution. Each participant in the prospective study had whole blood, serum and a nasopharyngeal or oropharyngeal swab collected by mobile phlebotomists. Participants in the prospective study had the option to provide additional blood draws and questionnaires over a roughly two-month period. Before DNA extraction, blood samples from the prospective study were shipped at room temperature or frozen.

Study-wide conclusions, independent of this receptor: Clinical and demographic metadata were provided uncurated, with the amount varying by source and participant.

Here the chain combines TRBV18 and TRBJ2-2; 7 nucleotides in the junction match TRBD2. Sequenced sample: PBMCs or T cells enriched from blood (not recorded which). The receptor comes from a man aged 40-55 years who had recovered from COVID-19. Here is the DNA: TGTGCCAGCTCACCCATAAATTCCGGGAGGACCGGGGAGCTGTTTTTT. Its translation reads: CASSPINSGRTGELFF.